These 22 T cell receptor beta chains were all obtained from the same sample, sequenced in a study of T cells expressing NK-cell markers. TCRdb reprocessed the 5' RACE reads; each CDR3 protein has one entry and no DNA is given. The sample holds 200,000 to 300,000 distinct CDR3 sequences. The sequenced sample consisted of blood T cells: a sorted CD56 or NKG2C T cell subset, CD4+ or CD8+ T cells, or bulk PBMC T cells (not recorded which). Every receptor here comes from a man younger than 35 in good health.

This chain joins TRBV7-9 and TRBJ2-1; the D call of TRBD2 rests on TCRdb alone, since no DNA is present to check it. The germline CDR1 and CDR2 sequences are SEHNR and FQNEAQ (reference sequence). This CDR3 is built from 17 residues. The CDR3 region is CASSLTLLAGGLYEQFF.

The genes are TRBV6-2 or TRBV6-3 and TRBJ2-7; with no DNA, the TCRdb D assignment of TRBD2 cannot be verified. This CDR3 has 17 amino acids. CDR1 and CDR2 from the germline V gene are MNHEY and SVGEGT. The CDR3 protein is CASRLGLAGGKNYEQYF.

This CDR3 is CASSPSGLNTEAFF. V and J are TRBV18 and TRBJ1-1. The CDR3 spans 14 residues. Germline V lookup: CDR1 KGHSH, CDR2 LQKENI.

The chain combines TRBV7-9 with TRBJ2-5; TCRdb returns TRBD2, unconfirmable since there is no DNA. Germline V gives CDR1 SEHNR, CDR2 FQNEAQ (reference sequence). The CDR3 length is 15 residues. This CDR3 reads CASSLELAVQETQYF.

The gene calls are TRBV19 and TRBJ1-4; TCRdb reports TRBD1, a call that lacks DNA to check it against. The CDR3 covers 15 residues. CDR1 and CDR2 from the germline V gene are LNHDA and SQIVND (reference sequence). CDR3 in amino acids: CASSLGTATNEKLFF.

CDR3 residues: CASSPQGASNQPQHF. The genes are TRBV19 and TRBJ1-5; the D call of TRBD1 rests on TCRdb alone, since no DNA is present to check it. The CDR3 runs to 15 residues. CDR1 and CDR2 from the germline V gene are LNHDA and SQIVND (reference sequence).

V gene TRBV7-9 combines with J gene TRBJ2-1; TCRdb designates TRBD1, a call that cannot be tested without DNA. Looked up from germline, CDR1 is SEHNR and CDR2 is FQNEAQ (reference sequence). CDR3 size: 16 residues. CDR3 sequence reads: CASSYKAGTIYNEQFF.

The rearrangement joins TRBV5-1 to TRBJ2-3; TCRdb's D call, TRBD1, is unchecked because there is no DNA. The CDR3 covers 15 residues. Germline values: CDR1 SGHRS, CDR2 YFSETQ. The CDR3 spells CASSPDRSVTDTQYF.

The rearrangement joins TRBV25-1 to TRBJ2-5; as DNA is missing, the TRBD1 call by TCRdb cannot be tested. The CDR3 sequence is 16 residues long. The V gene's germline CDR1 is MGHDK and CDR2 SYGVNS. CDR3 in amino acids: CASSASRRTGAPTQYF.

The V gene is TRBV10-3, the J gene TRBJ2-7; TCRdb reports TRBD1, a call that lacks DNA to check it against. The germline gives CDR1 ENHRY, CDR2 SYGVKD. The CDR3 has 13 amino acids. CDR3 amino acids: CAVRPTGSYEQYF.

The chain joins TRBV6-2 or TRBV6-3 to TRBJ2-1; the D gene TCRdb calls, TRBD2, cannot be checked with no DNA. Germline V gene data show CDR1 as MNHEY and CDR2 as SVGEGT. The CDR3 has 15 residues. The CDR3 is CATYTLAGPYNEQFF.

This sequence joins TRBV12-3 or TRBV12-4 and TRBJ2-1; the TRBD2 assignment by TCRdb is unverifiable without DNA. This CDR3 region has 15 residues. CDR3 amino acids: CASRPTRGRYNEQFF.

The chain combines TRBV12-3 or TRBV12-4 with TRBJ2-7; TCRdb's D call, TRBD1, is unchecked because there is no DNA. CDR3 length equals 14 residues. CDR3 protein: CASSLAGVEYEQYF.

CDR3 residues: CSAATGGGGYTF. The V call is TRBV29-1, the J call TRBJ1-2. Germline loops: CDR1 SQVTM, CDR2 ANQGSEA. The CDR3 is made up of 12 amino acids.

The V and J genes are TRBV7-7 and TRBJ2-7. There are 16 residues in the CDR3. Looked up from germline, CDR1 is SSHAT and CDR2 is FNYEAQ (reference sequence). The CDR3 region is CASRITAPSDPYEQYF.

The J gene is TRBJ2-7, the V gene TRBV7-9; no DNA is available, so the TRBD2 call from TCRdb remains unchecked. This CDR3 has 16 amino acids. Germline CDR1 reads SEHNR; CDR2 reads FQNEAQ (reference sequence). The CDR3 reads CASSPPGLAGAYEQYF.

The rearrangement links TRBV5-6 to TRBJ2-5; there is no DNA to check the TCRdb D call of TRBD2. Germline CDR1 is SGHDT and CDR2 is YYEEEE. CDR3 length: 14 residues. The CDR3 reads CASSPRDAGETQYF.

The J gene is TRBJ2-2, the V gene TRBV20-1. The CDR3 is 16 residues long. Germline CDR1 and CDR2: DFQATT and SNEGSKA (reference sequence). The CDR3 is CSARTPLLTDTGELFF.

This chain uses TRBV6-1 with TRBJ2-3; no DNA is available, so the TRBD2 call from TCRdb remains unchecked. The CDR3 totals 16 residues. Per germline, CDR1 MNHNS and CDR2 SASEGT. The CDR3 is CASSVYSGASTDTQYF.

The chain uses TRBV4-3 and TRBJ2-7; TCRdb indicates TRBD1, and absent DNA this call remains unverified. The CDR3 is 15 residues long. CDR1 and CDR2 (germline): LGHNA, YSLEER. CDR3 in amino acids: CASSQGGQGSYEQYF.

This chain links TRBV5-1 with TRBJ1-5. Germline loops: CDR1 SGHRS, CDR2 YFSETQ. CDR3 length equals 15 residues. CDR3 residues: CASSDGSKSNQPQHF.

The chain carries TRBV20-1 and TRBJ1-5. This CDR3 is 13 amino acids long. Germline values: CDR1 DFQATT, CDR2 SNEGSKA (reference sequence). The CDR3 protein is CSARLGSNQPQHF.